These 27 T cell receptor beta chains were sequenced from one sample in a study of cytomegalovirus exposure and HLA in healthy donors. The PCR contained 60 Vbeta and 13 Jbeta primers. Measured with immunoSEQ multiplex PCR; TCRdb has only the in-frame clones, and not every one. There are about 160,000 clones in the sample; approximately 82% occur only once, and 5% to 7% lies in the top ten. Sequenced material: PBMCs. Receptor source: a man aged 45-65 years in good health and CMV-seropositive.

This clone turned up a few times. This chain uses TRBV11-2 with TRBJ1-1; D is ambiguous. The CDR3 has 15 residues. The germline gives CDR1 SGHAT, CDR2 FQNNGV. V was pared by 0 bases and J by 1 base, with 9 bases between. The CDR3 DNA is TGTGCCAGCAGCTTAGACGACTTACCGAACACTGAAGCTTTCTTT. It yields the protein CASSLDDLPNTEAFF.

The chain couples TRBV28 to TRBJ2-7, with 8 positions matching TRBD2. This CDR3 has 15 amino acids. Germline V gene data show CDR1 as MDHEN and CDR2 as SYDVKM. J was trimmed by 0 bases and V by 7 bases; bases with no gene match: 8. In DNA form, the CDR3 reads TGTGCCAGCAACCCAGGCGGGACTAGCTCCTACGAGCAGTACGTC. It is translated as CASNPGGTSSYEQYV.

About this clone: One junction end does not reproduce the germline sequence, and a read error may be involved. Other DNA sequences within the sample encode an identical CDR3. The CDR3 loop is CASSPQTGSNTEAFF. The CDR3 nucleotides are TGTGCTAGCAGCCCCCAGACAGGGAGCAACACTGAAGCTTTCTTT. The gene calls are TRBV5-4 and TRBJ1-1; 7 nucleotides line up with TRBD1. Germline CDR1 and CDR2: SGHNT and YYREEE (reference sequence). The CDR3 is 15 residues long.

In its sample, this clone was seen once. The CDR3 is CASGRLTNTEAFF. DNA for the CDR3: TGTGCCAGCGGTAGACTGACGAACACTGAAGCTTTCTTT. The V and J genes are TRBV5-6 and TRBJ1-1; D not resolved. The V gene's germline CDR1 is SGHDT and CDR2 YYEEEE. CDR3 length equals 13 residues. Trimming shortened V by 7 bases and J by 1 base, and 11 bases separated the two germline ends.

This chain links TRBV5-5 with TRBJ1-1; D is undetermined. Trimming left V 2 bases short and J 5 bases short, with 7 bases between. There are 12 residues in the CDR3. From germline, CDR1 is SGHKS and CDR2 YYEKEE (reference sequence). The CDR3 protein is CASSLRGTEAFF. The CDR3 DNA reads TGTGCCAGCAGCTTACGAGGGACTGAAGCTTTCTTT.

The CDR3 DNA reads as TGTGCCAGCAGTTATACAGGGGGTCCCTACAATGAGCAGTTCTTC. Its protein is CASSYTGGPYNEQFF. The gene calls are TRBV27 and TRBJ2-1, with 8 bases identical to TRBD1. Losses at the gene ends were 4 bases for V and 2 bases for J; bases not matched to a gene: 4. Looked up from germline, CDR1 is MNHEY and CDR2 is SMNVEV (reference sequence). This CDR3 is built from 15 residues.

The chain combines TRBV5-6 with TRBJ1-2, with 9 nucleotides matching TRBD1. The ends lost 1 base at V and 3 bases at J; junction bases unmatched: 4. CDR1 and CDR2 (germline): SGHDT, YYEEEE. The CDR3 covers 15 residues. CDR3 sequence reads: CASSLSGTGHYGYTF. CDR3 nucleotide sequence: TGTGCCAGCAGCTTGTCTGGGACAGGGCACTATGGCTACACCTTC.

The rearrangement joins TRBV9 to TRBJ2-1; 7 bases line up with TRBD2. CDR3 size: 15 residues. CDR1 is SGDLS and CDR2 is YYNGEE in the germline V gene. The J segment lost 5 bases and the V segment lost 0 bases, leaving 5 bases of the junction unmatched. CDR3 region: CASSVGSGGNNEQFF. The CDR3 DNA reads as TGTGCCAGCAGCGTAGGATCCGGGGGGAACAATGAGCAGTTCTTC.

This clone was counted between two and nine times. V gene TRBV2 combines with J gene TRBJ2-5; 9 nucleotides match TRBD2. V dropped 7 bases and J dropped 9; count of bases not matched to a gene: 15. The V gene's germline CDR1 is SNHLY and CDR2 FYNNEI. The CDR3 covers 15 residues. The CDR3 DNA sequence: TGTGCCAGCAAATTAGCGGGGGTAGACCCCAGGGCCCAGTACTTC. Protein: CASKLAGVDPRAQYF.

The chain carries TRBV30 and TRBJ2-2; TRBD2 matches 7 bases. The germline V gene has CDR1 GTSNPN and CDR2 SVGIG (reference sequence). Trimming removed 5 bases from V and 0 bases from J; junction bases left unmatched: 6. The CDR3 covers 15 residues. CDR3 sequence reads: CAWVLARANTGELFF. Here the CDR3 DNA reads TGTGCCTGGGTACTAGCGAGGGCGAACACCGGGGAGCTGTTTTTT.

J is TRBJ2-3 and V is TRBV12-5; 9 bases align to TRBD2. Germline CDR1 LGHNT, CDR2 FRNRAP. Losses at the gene ends were 1 base for V and 3 bases for J; bases not matched to a gene: 2. CDR3 size: 15 residues. The DNA of the CDR3 is TGTGCTAGTGGTTTGGGGAGCGGGAGGACAGATACGCAGTATTTT. Protein: CASGLGSGRTDTQYF.

The chain is built from TRBV5-1 and TRBJ2-5; 9 bases are a match to TRBD2. V lost 4 bases to trimming and J lost 4 bases; unmatched junction nucleotides: 8. CDR3 length: 15 residues. Germline CDR1 reads SGHRS; CDR2 reads YFSETQ. CDR3 amino acids: CASSQKRGDLETQYF. CDR3 nucleotide sequence: TGCGCCAGCAGCCAGAAGCGGGGGGACTTAGAGACCCAGTACTTC.

The V call is TRBV5-6, the J call TRBJ1-1; tentatively, D is TRBD1 (6 bases). Germline CDR1 and CDR2: SGHDT and YYEEEE. The V and J ends lost 4 bases and 6 bases respectively, with 16 bases between them. The CDR3 consists of 14 residues. CDR3: CASSIWTVLAEAFF. In nucleotides, the CDR3 is TGTGCCAGCAGCATATGGACAGTCCTGGCTGAAGCTTTCTTT.

The rearrangement links TRBV5-1 to TRBJ1-1; 9 nucleotides align to TRBD1. The CDR3 has 13 amino acids. The V and J ends lost 8 bases and 1 base, in that order; junction bases with no gene match: 3. The germline gives CDR1 SGHRS, CDR2 YFSETQ. The CDR3 sequence: CASTTGGNTEAFF. CDR3 in DNA: TGCGCCAGTACGACAGGGGGGAACACTGAAGCTTTCTTT.

This sequence joins TRBV14 and TRBJ2-1, with D maybe TRBD2 (7 bases). The CDR3 consists of 15 residues. Germline CDR1 SGHDN, CDR2 FVKESK. Trimming shortened V by 0 bases and J by 5 bases, and 11 bases separated the two germline ends. DNA of the CDR3: TGTGCCAGCAGCCAAGACTGGGGGGGCGACAATGAGCAGTTCTTC. Protein: CASSQDWGGDNEQFF.

The J gene is TRBJ2-3, the V gene TRBV7-9; D may be TRBD2 (5 bases). V was clipped by 3 bases and J by 4 bases, with 17 bases between them. The germline V gene encodes CDR1 SEHNR and CDR2 FQNEAQ (reference sequence). This CDR3 contains 16 residues. CDR3 coding DNA: TGTGCCAGCAGCTTCCCCCGGGGAGAGTTGGCAGATACGCAGTATTTT. Translation: CASSFPRGELADTQYF. Complete variable domain (other parts from reference TRBV7-9 and TRBJ2-3): DTGVSQNPRHKITKRGQNVTFRCDPISEHNRLYWYRQTLGQGPEFLTYFQNEAQLEKSRLLSDRFSAERPKGSFSTLEIQRTEQGDSAMYLCASSFPRGELADTQYFGPGTRLTVL.

The chain links TRBV10-1 to TRBJ2-1; the match to TRBD1 covers 7 bases. The CDR3 totals 16 residues. The junction had 6 bases not matched to a gene; V was cut back by 4 bases and J by 0 bases. Germline V CDR1 and CDR2: WNHNN, SYGVQD (reference sequence). CDR3 DNA sequence: TGCGCCAGCAGTGGAAACAGGGGAAGCTCCTACAATGAGCAGTTCTTC. Amino acids: CASSGNRGSSYNEQFF.

The rearrangement uses TRBV10-1 and TRBJ1-2; no clear D gene. The CDR3 sequence is 11 residues long. Trimming pared 7 bases from V and 8 bases from J, leaving 11 bases between. Per the germline V gene, CDR1 is WNHNN and CDR2 is SYGVQD (reference sequence). Here the CDR3 reads CASTESPGYTF. DNA of the CDR3: TGCGCCAGCACAGAATCGCCGGGCTACACCTTC.

The chain has TRBV11-2 and TRBJ1-2; D uncertain. Per the germline V gene, CDR1 is SGHAT and CDR2 is FQNNGV. Trimming left V 2 bases short and J 4 bases short, with 8 bases between. This CDR3 has 13 amino acids. The CDR3 nucleotides read TGTGCCAGCAGCTTAACAGAAGGCTATGGCTACACCTTC. This gives the protein CASSLTEGYGYTF.

The chain employs TRBV27 and TRBJ1-4, with 8 bases matching TRBD1. This CDR3 comprises 13 residues. From germline, CDR1 is MNHEY and CDR2 SMNVEV (reference sequence). V lost 7 bases to trimming and J lost 7 bases; unmatched junction nucleotides: 5. In nucleotides, the CDR3 is TGTGCCAGCAAGGACAGGGTCGGTGAAAAACTGTTTTTT. As protein: CASKDRVGEKLFF.

The rearrangement joins TRBV19 to TRBJ2-1; D perhaps matches TRBD2 (6 bases). V lost 4 bases, J lost 0 bases, and 13 bases lay in between. CDR1 and CDR2 (germline): LNHDA, SQIVND (reference sequence). CDR3 length equals 16 residues. CDR3 protein: CASSRLASDSYNEQFF. The CDR3 DNA is TGTGCCAGTAGTAGGCTAGCGAGCGACTCCTACAATGAGCAGTTCTTC.

The gene calls are TRBV5-1 and TRBJ2-2; 11 bases align to TRBD1. V lost 4 bases, J lost 1 base, and 9 bases stayed unmatched. Germline CDR1 SGHRS, CDR2 YFSETQ. CDR3 size: 18 residues. The DNA of the CDR3 is TGCGCCAGCAGCCCCGGACAGGGGGCAAAGATGAACACCGGGGAGCTGTTTTTT. Translated, it gives CASSPGQGAKMNTGELFF.

On this clone itself: A junction end diverges from the germline sequence, so it may reflect a read error. The chain has TRBV5-1 and TRBJ2-2, with a possible D match to TRBD2 (6 bases). CDR3 length: 13 amino acids. CDR1 is SGHRS and CDR2 is YFSETQ in the germline V gene. CDR3 bases: TGCGTCAGCAGCTTGGCCCGGGGGGGGGAGCTGTTTTTT. Its translation: CVSSLARGGELFF.

The rearrangement links TRBV4-2 to TRBJ2-2; D is uncertain. Germline V lookup: CDR1 LGHNA, CDR2 YNFKEQ. This CDR3 is built from 15 residues. The V end lost 1 base, the J end lost 6 bases, and 12 bases lay between the germline ends. The CDR3 protein is CASSQGALVAGELFF. Written as DNA, the CDR3 is TGTGCCAGCAGCCAAGGGGCGTTGGTGGCCGGGGAGCTGTTTTTT.

This chain connects TRBV5-5 to TRBJ1-1; 8 bases are a match to TRBD1. The ends lost 3 bases at V and 7 bases at J; junction bases unmatched: 8. Germline V gives CDR1 SGHKS, CDR2 YYEKEE (reference sequence). This CDR3 contains 14 residues. CDR3 in DNA: TGTGCCAGCAGCTCCGGGACAGGAGGAGGTGAAGCTTTCTTT. Translation: CASSSGTGGGEAFF. The full variable domain, its missing parts supplied by reference TRBV5-5 and TRBJ1-1, is DAGVTQSPTHLIKTRGQQVTLRCSPISGHKSVSWYQQVLGQGPQFIFQYYEKEERGRGNFPDRFSARQFPNYSSELNVNALLLGDSALYLCASSSGTGGGEAFFGQGTRLTVV.

V is TRBV27 and J is TRBJ2-5; 10 bases fit TRBD2. CDR3 size: 13 residues. Germline CDR1 MNHEY, CDR2 SMNVEV (reference sequence). Unmatched junction bases numbered 3, after V lost 6 bases and J lost 5 bases. The CDR3: CASRRSGRETQYF. CDR3 sequence (DNA): TGTGCCAGCAGGCGTAGCGGGAGGGAGACCCAGTACTTC.

The rearrangement uses TRBV4-2 and TRBJ1-3; D possibly corresponds to TRBD1 (6 bases). V dropped 2 bases and J dropped 0 bases, with 20 bases sitting between them. Looked up from germline, CDR1 is LGHNA and CDR2 is YNFKEQ. CDR3 size: 19 residues. The CDR3 DNA follows: TGTGCCAGCAGCCAACTGGACAGTGGTTGGGAAGGCTCTGGAAACACCATATATTTT. It yields the protein CASSQLDSGWEGSGNTIYF.